Below are 26 T cell receptor beta chains sequenced from a single sample in a study of T cells of healthy individuals. TCRdb passed the 5' RACE reads through MiXCR, listing each CDR3 protein once. This sample has around 100,000 distinct CDR3 sequences, with 15% to 20% found just once. These receptors came from a human donor in good health.

The chain combines TRBV7-2 with TRBJ2-5, with TRBD2 matching 7 bases. The CDR3 totals 16 residues. V lost 5 bases to trimming and J lost 2 bases; unmatched junction nucleotides: 11. The germline V gene has CDR1 SGHTA and CDR2 FQGNSA. Here the CDR3 reads CASSILPDSGQETQYF. Written as DNA, the CDR3 is TGTGCCAGCAGCATCCTGCCTGATAGCGGGCAAGAGACCCAGTACTTC.

The rearrangement joins TRBV4-3 to TRBJ1-4; D remains ambiguous. This CDR3 comprises 14 residues. Germline assignment: CDR1 LGHNA and CDR2 YSLEER. The ends were cut back, 0 bases at V and 3 bases at J, with 5 bases in the middle. The CDR3 loop reads CASSQEPANEKLFF. Written as DNA, the CDR3 is TGCGCCAGCAGCCAAGAACCAGCTAATGAAAAACTGTTTTTT.

J is TRBJ2-3 and V is TRBV29-1; D unresolved. The CDR3 length is 14 residues. V was shortened by 8 bases and J by 0 bases, with 15 bases between the two germline ends. Germline values: CDR1 SQVTM, CDR2 ANQGSEA. CDR3 loop: CSLMPIVSTDTQYF. The CDR3 DNA reads TGCAGCCTTATGCCGATCGTCAGCACAGATACGCAGTATTTT.

This clonotype was picked up many times. The chain employs TRBV28 and TRBJ1-3; the D gene is possibly TRBD1 (5 bases). Germline values: CDR1 MDHEN, CDR2 SYDVKM. V dropped 5 bases and J dropped 4 bases, with 18 bases sitting between them. This CDR3 has 16 residues. The CDR3 protein is CASSHIGTLKGNTIYF. The CDR3 nucleotides read TGTGCCAGCAGTCACATCGGGACTCTGAAAGGAAACACCATATATTTT.

This clonotype has ten or more counts. This chain joins TRBV4-2 and TRBJ2-1; 7 nucleotides match TRBD2. The CDR3 sequence is 19 residues long. Germline trimming cut 1 base from V and 0 bases from J; bases unmatched to any gene: 12. Germline V gene lookup returns CDR1 LGHNA and CDR2 YNFKEQ. The CDR3 DNA reads as TGTGCCAGCAGCCAAGTGGCCCGGGCTAGCGGATTCTCCTACAATGAGCAGTTCTTC. It yields the protein CASSQVARASGFSYNEQFF.

The CDR3 loop reads CASSPGGVPSSEQFF. The DNA of the CDR3 is TGTGCCAGCAGCCCCGGGGGGGTTCCATCCAGTGAGCAGTTCTTC. The V call is TRBV4-2, the J call TRBJ2-1, with TRBD2 identical over 8 bases. The germline V gene encodes CDR1 LGHNA and CDR2 YNFKEQ. The CDR3 sequence is 15 residues long. V lost 4 bases to trimming and J lost 9 bases; unmatched junction nucleotides: 11.

The chain joins TRBV6-5 to TRBJ2-5; D is unclear. Germline assignment: CDR1 MNHEY and CDR2 SVGAGI. Trimming cost V 5 bases and J 2 bases, with 6 bases left between them. CDR3 length: 12 amino acids. This chain's CDR3 is CASSRRQETQYF. The CDR3 DNA sequence: TGTGCCAGCAGTAGACGACAAGAGACCCAGTACTTC.

This clonotype was seen at least ten times. The J gene is TRBJ2-5, the V gene TRBV6-2 or TRBV6-3; 11 positions agree with TRBD1. CDR1 and CDR2 from the germline V gene are MNHEY and SVGEGT. J gave up 4 bases and V 6 bases, and 4 bases lay outside the gene matches. The CDR3 loop spans 14 amino acids. The CDR3 region is CASRWTGGGETQYF. As DNA, the CDR3 is TGTGCCAGCAGGTGGACAGGGGGCGGAGAGACCCAGTACTTC.

The sample holds a few counts of this clonotype. This chain joins TRBV12-3 or TRBV12-4 and TRBJ1-2; maybe TRBD1 (6 bases). V was pared by 5 bases and J by 7 bases, with 14 bases between. The CDR3 contains 13 residues. CDR3 sequence reads: CASSGGRLSGYTF. The CDR3 nucleotides are TGTGCCAGCAGTGGGGGCCGTCTCTCTGGCTACACCTTC.

This chain uses TRBV10-3 with TRBJ2-7; D remains ambiguous. The CDR3 sequence is 13 residues long. CDR1 and CDR2 (germline): ENHRY, SYGVKD. Trimming removed 0 bases at V and 3 bases at J, with 6 bases between. The DNA of the CDR3 is TGTGCCATCAGTGAGTCGTTGGGCTACGAGCAGTACTTC. Translated, it gives CAISESLGYEQYF.

V is TRBV2 and J is TRBJ2-5, with unresolved D. V lost 3 bases and J 1 base, leaving 3 bases between the germline ends. Germline V gene lookup returns CDR1 SNHLY and CDR2 FYNNEI. This CDR3 has 12 amino acids. The CDR3 protein is CASSDVQETQYF. CDR3 nucleotide sequence: TGTGCCAGCAGTGATGTCCAAGAGACCCAGTACTTC.

The V and J genes are TRBV20-1 and TRBJ2-7; no clear D. The CDR3 loop spans 11 amino acids. Germline V gene lookup returns CDR1 DFQATT and CDR2 SNEGSKA (reference sequence). Between the trimmed V and J ends, which lost 7 bases and 3 bases, there was a span of 10 bases. CDR3 sequence: CSGASGYEQYF. DNA for the CDR3: TGCAGTGGTGCGTCGGGCTACGAGCAGTACTTC.

The chain is built from TRBV20-1 and TRBJ2-3; 10 bases map to TRBD2. Trimming took 3 bases from V and 1 from J; bases not matched to a gene: 1. From germline, CDR1 is DFQATT and CDR2 SNEGSKA (reference sequence). The CDR3 is 14 amino acids. CDR3 residues: CSASTSGGTDTQYF. DNA for the CDR3: TGCAGTGCTAGTACTAGCGGGGGCACAGATACGCAGTATTTT.

The gene calls are TRBV7-2 and TRBJ2-7, with no clear D. Trimming took off 6 bases at V and 3 bases at J, with 18 bases between the two ends. Germline CDR1 reads SGHTA; CDR2 reads FQGNSA. The CDR3 sequence is 15 residues long. The CDR3 spells CASRPDARRVYEQYF. The CDR3 DNA follows: TGTGCCAGCAGACCAGACGCACGCCGGGTCTACGAGCAGTACTTC.

V and J are TRBV30 and TRBJ1-2; 8 bases align to TRBD1. CDR1 GTSNPN and CDR2 SVGIG come from the germline V gene (reference sequence). V lost 5 bases to trimming and J lost 8 bases; unmatched junction nucleotides: 7. This CDR3 contains 12 residues. CDR3 coding DNA: TGTGCCTGGGAGGGGACAGGAAGGGGCTACACCTTC. Translated, it gives CAWEGTGRGYTF.

The chain carries TRBV12-3 or TRBV12-4 and TRBJ2-2, with 11 nucleotides matching TRBD2. V shed 2 bases and J 5 bases; nucleotides not matched to a gene: 7. The CDR3 loop spans 17 amino acids. The CDR3 loop is CASSLLGLAETTGELFF. The CDR3 DNA reads as TGTGCCAGCAGTTTATTGGGACTAGCGGAGACGACCGGGGAGCTGTTTTTT.

For this clonotype: A junction boundary mismatches the germline segment, possibly from a read error. The V and J genes are TRBV10-3 and TRBJ2-1; 8 bases agree with TRBD1. The CDR3 runs to 14 residues. The germline CDR1 and CDR2 sequences are ENHRY and SYGVKD. The chain's CDR3 is CATRTGSSYDEQFF. CDR3 bases: TGTGCCACCCGGACAGGGAGCTCCTACGATGAGCAGTTCTTC.

This clonotype was recorded a few times. V and J are TRBV6-2 or TRBV6-3 and TRBJ2-7; possible D gene TRBD1, 5 bases. Trimming took 8 bases from V and 3 from J, leaving 11 bases between them. CDR1 is MNHEY and CDR2 is SVGEGT in the germline V gene. The CDR3 is 12 amino acids. The CDR3 spells CASGRGSYEQYF. In nucleotides, the CDR3 is TGTGCCAGCGGAAGGGGTAGCTACGAGCAGTACTTC.

In DNA, the CDR3 is TGTGCCATCGAGGTGTCAGAAACCTACGAGCAGTACTTC. Its protein is CAIEVSETYEQYF. This chain links TRBV10-3 with TRBJ2-7, with D unresolved. The germline CDR1 and CDR2 sequences are ENHRY and SYGVKD. Trimming took 8 bases from V and 2 from J, leaving 13 bases between them. CDR3 length: 13 amino acids.

This clonotype occurred many times. The chain is built from TRBV5-1 and TRBJ2-3, with 8 positions matching TRBD2. Germline V lookup: CDR1 SGHRS, CDR2 YFSETQ. Trimming took 0 bases from V and 4 from J; bases not matched to a gene: 7. The CDR3 is made up of 16 amino acids. CDR3 loop: CASSLAWREAPDTQYF. The CDR3 DNA is TGCGCCAGCAGCTTGGCTTGGCGGGAGGCCCCAGATACGCAGTATTTT.

This clonotype was seen at least ten times. This chain connects TRBV12-3 or TRBV12-4 to TRBJ2-2; tentatively, D is TRBD1 or TRBD2 (5 bases each). Trimming removed 5 bases at V and 0 bases at J, with 10 bases between. CDR3 size: 15 residues. CDR3 in DNA: TGTGCCAGCAGTCCGGGACGGTCGAACACCGGGGAGCTGTTTTTT. The encoded protein is CASSPGRSNTGELFF.

The CDR3 coding sequence is TGCGCCAGCACCGGGACAGGGGGCAATCAGCCCCAGCATTTT. Residues: CASTGTGGNQPQHF. V and J are TRBV10-2 and TRBJ1-5; 10 bases fit TRBD1. The length of the CDR3 is 14 residues. Trimming removed 7 bases from V and 2 bases from J; junction bases left unmatched: 2. Germline V gives CDR1 WSHSY, CDR2 SAAADI.

This clonotype was counted a few times. This chain connects TRBV28 to TRBJ1-3; D not certain. The CDR3 covers 16 residues. V dropped 5 bases and J dropped 2 bases, with 16 bases sitting between them. CDR1 and CDR2 (germline): MDHEN, SYDVKM. CDR3 protein: CASSRDVGIPGNTIYF. Here the CDR3 DNA reads TGTGCCAGCAGTCGAGACGTTGGGATCCCTGGAAACACCATATATTTT.

This clonotype was seen ten or more times. The chain employs TRBV7-6 and TRBJ2-2, with 12 bases identical to TRBD2. The ends lost 1 base at V and 6 bases at J; junction bases unmatched: 3. This CDR3 has 16 amino acids. CDR1 and CDR2 from the germline V gene are SGHVS and FNYEAQ. CDR3 sequence (DNA): TGTGCCAGCAGCTTAGGACTAGCGGGGGCTTCCGGGGAGCTGTTTTTT. Its translation is CASSLGLAGASGELFF.

This clonotype has only a few counts. The genes are TRBV12-3 or TRBV12-4 and TRBJ2-1; D gene unclear. Trimming took 4 bases from V and 7 from J, leaving 8 bases between them. This CDR3 spans 12 amino acids. The CDR3 nucleotides read TGTGCCAGCAGTTCTGGTGGGAATGAGCAGTTCTTC. It codes for CASSSGGNEQFF.

This clonotype was seen more than once but under ten times. The gene calls are TRBV12-3 or TRBV12-4 and TRBJ2-3; no reliable D call. V gave up 6 bases and J gave up 9 bases, with 7 bases separating them. This CDR3 has 10 residues. The CDR3 DNA reads TGTGCCAGCAGCCTACAAACGCAGTATTTT. Protein: CASSLQTQYF.